Below are 20 T cell receptor beta chains sequenced from a single sample in a study of shared clonotypes between healthy human individuals. Naive CD8 cells were CD45RO-negative, positively selected for CCR7, excluding terminally differentiated effector memory CD45RA+ cells. Clones were read by immunoSEQ multiplex PCR, and TCRdb kept only the in-frame ones, dropping some. The data contain around 2,000,000 clones, just over 90% of them singletons. The material sequenced was naive CD8+ T cells from PBMCs. The receptor set was obtained from a man between 18 and 29 years old in good health. Some clones in this sample may be carry-over from other donors' samples.

This clone has just one count. The chain links TRBV28 to TRBJ1-5, with TRBD1 matching over 7 bases. V lost 8 bases, J lost 0 bases, and 13 bases stayed unmatched. Germline V gene lookup returns CDR1 MDHEN and CDR2 SYDVKM. The CDR3 is 17 amino acids. CDR3 in DNA: TGTGCCAGCGGAGAGCTCGGGACAGCAAATAGCAATCAGCCCCAGCATTTT. Translated: CASGELGTANSNQPQHF.

With respect to this clone: This sample includes further DNA sequences coding for the same CDR3. The rearrangement links TRBV29-1 to TRBJ1-2; D is ambiguous. Germline loops: CDR1 SQVTM, CDR2 ANQGSEA. The CDR3 sequence is 11 residues long. The V end lost 2 bases, the J end lost 3 bases, and 4 bases lay between the germline ends. CDR3 nucleotides: TGCAGCGTTGAACTGGACTATGGCTACACCTTC. This encodes CSVELDYGYTF.

This sequence joins TRBV25-1 and TRBJ2-7; no clear D gene. Germline V gene lookup returns CDR1 MGHDK and CDR2 SYGVNS. V lost 5 bases to trimming and J lost 1 base, with 6 bases between them. There are 12 residues in the CDR3. The CDR3 is CASSFRSYEQYF. The CDR3 bases are TGTGCCAGCAGTTTTCGGTCCTACGAGCAGTACTTC.

V usage is TRBV11-3 and J usage is TRBJ2-3; 8 bases are shared with TRBD2. CDR1 is SGHNT and CDR2 is YENEEA in the germline V gene. Trimming took 3 bases from V and 1 from J; bases not matched to a gene: 3. The length of the CDR3 is 15 residues. The CDR3 is CASSFRAGGTDTQYF. CDR3 nucleotide sequence: TGTGCCAGCAGCTTCCGAGCGGGGGGCACAGATACGCAGTATTTT.

The gene calls are TRBV29-1 and TRBJ1-2, with D possibly being TRBD1 (5 bases). Trimming took 8 bases from V and 4 from J, leaving 14 bases between them. Looked up from germline, CDR1 is SQVTM and CDR2 is ANQGSEA. The CDR3 loop spans 12 amino acids. CDR3 coding DNA: TGCAGCTCCGTTGGGGGTGGCTATGGCTACACCTTC. Its translation: CSSVGGGYGYTF.

This clone was counted once. This chain links TRBV29-1 with TRBJ2-5; TRBD1 matches 10 bases. The CDR3 has 13 residues. The V and J ends lost 7 bases and 3 bases, in that order; junction bases with no gene match: 5. CDR1 and CDR2 from the germline V gene are SQVTM and ANQGSEA. The CDR3 bases are TGCAGCGCCACCGGGACAGGGGAAGAGACCCAGTACTTC. Translation: CSATGTGEETQYF.

With respect to this clone: Other DNA variants within this sample encode the same CDR3. In nucleotides, the CDR3 is TGCGCCAGCAGCCAGGACAGGGAAGATACGCAGTATTTT. As protein: CASSQDREDTQYF. This chain joins TRBV4-1 and TRBJ2-3, with TRBD1 matching over 8 bases. After removal of 3 bases from V and 5 bases from J, the junction contained 1 base not matched to a gene. CDR1 and CDR2 (germline): MGHRA, YSYEKL. This CDR3 contains 13 residues.

V is TRBV7-9 and J is TRBJ1-2, with D maybe TRBD1 (5 bases). The CDR3 extends over 14 amino acids. Trimming removed 3 bases at V and 2 bases at J, with 10 bases between. Germline CDR1 reads SEHNR; CDR2 reads FQNEAQ (reference sequence). CDR3 DNA sequence: TGTGCCAGCAGCTTCCCGACAGTGAACTATGGCTACACCTTC. Encoded protein: CASSFPTVNYGYTF.

On this clone: The sample carries other DNA sequences with the same CDR3. V usage is TRBV6-5 and J usage is TRBJ2-7, with a weak D call TRBD2 (6 bases). This CDR3 contains 14 residues. The V end was cut by 0 bases, the J end by 2 bases, with 8 bases between. The V gene's germline CDR1 is MNHEY and CDR2 SVGAGI. The CDR3 here is CASSYSAGTYEQYF. Here the CDR3 DNA reads TGTGCCAGCAGTTACTCGGCGGGGACCTACGAGCAGTACTTC.

The chain has TRBV11-2 and TRBJ2-5; D may be TRBD2 (5 bases). CDR1 and CDR2 from the germline V gene are SGHAT and FQNNGV. Between the trimmed V and J ends, which lost 6 bases and 1 base, there was a span of 9 bases. CDR3 size: 13 residues. Here the CDR3 reads CASSRTSQETQYF. In nucleotides, the CDR3 is TGTGCCAGCAGTCGTACTAGCCAAGAGACCCAGTACTTC.

The gene calls are TRBV7-6 and TRBJ1-2; tentatively, D is TRBD1 (5 bases). Germline CDR1 and CDR2: SGHVS and FNYEAQ. With 5 bases removed from V and 4 bases from J, the gap between germline ends came to 14 bases. The CDR3 covers 14 residues. CDR3 sequence reads: CASSPGGEGYGYTF. The CDR3 DNA sequence: TGTGCCAGCAGCCCGGGGGGTGAGGGCTATGGCTACACCTTC.

The count of this clone is one. The chain has TRBV27 and TRBJ2-1; D remains ambiguous. The CDR3 consists of 16 residues. The ends were cut back, 6 bases at V and 4 bases at J, with 19 bases in the middle. Germline V gene data show CDR1 as MNHEY and CDR2 as SMNVEV (reference sequence). For the CDR3, the DNA is TGTGCCAGCAGCCTATTTTACGGAGAGGAGTACAATGAGCAGTTCTTC. Translating it yields CASSLFYGEEYNEQFF.

This clone appeared once. The rearrangement links TRBV7-9 to TRBJ2-2; D is tentatively TRBD1 or TRBD2 (5 bases each). Germline values: CDR1 SEHNR, CDR2 FQNEAQ (reference sequence). Trimming pared 5 bases from V and 6 bases from J, leaving 16 bases between. The CDR3 contains 15 residues. The DNA for the CDR3 is TGTGCCAGCAGCCATGGGGGACCCGGGGCCGGGGAGCTGTTTTTT. Its protein is CASSHGGPGAGELFF.

This clone was recorded a few times. CDR3 in DNA: TGTGCCAGTAGAAGCGGCGGGGAAAAACTGTTTTTT. This translates into CASRSGGEKLFF. J is TRBJ1-4 and V is TRBV19; D is unresolved. The germline V gene encodes CDR1 LNHDA and CDR2 SQIVND (reference sequence). This CDR3 has 12 amino acids. Trimming cost V 6 bases and J 8 bases, with 10 bases left between them.

The V gene is TRBV28, the J gene TRBJ1-5, with no clear D. Germline V lookup: CDR1 MDHEN, CDR2 SYDVKM. This CDR3 is built from 12 residues. The germline V and J ends were trimmed by 11 bases and 7 bases, with 15 bases remaining between them. As DNA, the CDR3 is TGTGCCGGAAGAAAAGGGAACCAGCCCCAGCATTTT. This codes for CAGRKGNQPQHF.

This chain links TRBV27 with TRBJ2-1; a weak D match, TRBD2 (6 bases). Trimming left V 5 bases short and J 0 bases short, with 11 bases between. Per the germline V gene, CDR1 is MNHEY and CDR2 is SMNVEV (reference sequence). This CDR3 region has 15 residues. This CDR3 reads CASSASADSYNEQFF. The CDR3, as DNA: TGTGCCAGCAGTGCTAGCGCCGACTCCTACAATGAGCAGTTCTTC.

The rearrangement uses TRBV10-3 and TRBJ2-7, with 7 nucleotides matching TRBD2. CDR1 and CDR2 from the germline V gene are ENHRY and SYGVKD. Losses at the gene ends were 0 bases for V and 0 bases for J; bases not matched to a gene: 8. The CDR3 contains 17 residues. CDR3 DNA sequence: TGTGCCATCAGTGAGTCTGGTAGCGGCGGGGGCTCCTACGAGCAGTACTTC. Translation: CAISESGSGGGSYEQYF.

The chain has TRBV7-9 and TRBJ2-5; D tentatively fits TRBD1 or TRBD2 (6 bases each). Germline lookup yields CDR1 SEHNR and CDR2 FQNEAQ (reference sequence). The CDR3 runs to 14 residues. V was shortened by 6 bases and J by 5 bases, with 16 bases between the two germline ends. CDR3 protein: CASRGRGPGETQYF. The CDR3 coding sequence is TGTGCCAGCAGAGGACGGGGGCCGGGGGAGACCCAGTACTTC.

The chain recombines TRBV9 with TRBJ2-1; no definite D call. CDR1 is SGDLS and CDR2 is YYNGEE in the germline V gene. The CDR3 covers 15 residues. V was trimmed by 4 bases and J by 9 bases, leaving 20 bases between them. CDR3 nucleotide sequence: TGTGCCAGCAGCCCCTTCGAGTGGCCAGTCAGTGAGCAGTTCTTC. Translation: CASSPFEWPVSEQFF.

Of note for this clone: Different DNA sequences within this sample yield the same CDR3. The gene calls are TRBV9 and TRBJ2-7; 9 bases line up with TRBD1. V was pared by 0 bases and J by 1 base, with 2 bases of the junction left unmatched. CDR3 length: 15 residues. CDR1 SGDLS and CDR2 YYNGEE come from the germline V gene. As DNA, the CDR3 is TGTGCCAGCAGCGTAGGGACAGGGGCGTCCTACGAGCAGTACTTC. It is translated as CASSVGTGASYEQYF.